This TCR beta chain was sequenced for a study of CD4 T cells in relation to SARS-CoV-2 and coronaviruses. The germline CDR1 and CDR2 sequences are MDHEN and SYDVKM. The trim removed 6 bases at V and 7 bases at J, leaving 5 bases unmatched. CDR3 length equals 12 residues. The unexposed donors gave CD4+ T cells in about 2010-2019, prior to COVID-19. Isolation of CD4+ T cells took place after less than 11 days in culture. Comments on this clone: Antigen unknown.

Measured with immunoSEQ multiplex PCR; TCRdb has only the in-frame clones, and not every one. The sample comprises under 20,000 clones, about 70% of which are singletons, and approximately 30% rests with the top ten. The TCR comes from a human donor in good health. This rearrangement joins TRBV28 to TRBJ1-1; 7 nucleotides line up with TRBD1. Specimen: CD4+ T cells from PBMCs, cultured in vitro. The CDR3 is CASRRGTVEAFF. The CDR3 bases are TGTGCCAGCAGGAGAGGGACAGTTGAAGCTTTCTTT.